This T cell receptor beta chain derives from a study of CD8+ T cells in alopecia areata. Once RNA had been extracted, it was reverse transcribed into cDNA to act as the sequencing template. Sequencing used immunoSEQ multiplex PCR; TCRdb keeps in-frame clones, though not all of them. Of fewer than 200,000 clones in the sample, 50% to 60% were seen once. This clone was observed a handful of times. CDR3 length equals 13 residues. The trim removed 2 bases at V and 5 bases at J, leaving 3 bases unmatched. Per germline, CDR1 MNHEY and CDR2 SVGAGI. The source is a human donor with alopecia areata. This specimen consisted of CD4+ T cells sorted from blood, obtained at week 0. The rearrangement joins TRBV6-5 to TRBJ2-7, with 7 bases lining up with TRBD1. CDR3: CASSYRQGDEQYF. CDR3 coding DNA: TGTGCCAGCAGTTACAGGCAGGGGGACGAGCAGTACTTC.